The 10 T cell receptor beta chains below all came from one sample that was sequenced in a study of blood T cell repertoires in COVID-19. Some clones are missing from TCRdb's copy, which holds only in-frame ones; the method was immunoSEQ multiplex PCR. Counted here are 90,000 to 120,000 clones, roughly 84% occurring once; the ten biggest clones make up about 27%. The sequenced sample was peripheral blood. The receptors shown here come from a man between 60 and 75 years old with acute or convalescent COVID-19.

The rearrangement joins TRBV24-1 to TRBJ1-2; 8 positions match TRBD1. The germline V gene encodes CDR1 KGHDR and CDR2 SFDVKD. The CDR3 is 16 amino acids. V shed 3 bases and J 7 bases; nucleotides not matched to a gene: 12. CDR3 loop: CATSDPGGAGPSGYTF. The DNA for the CDR3 is TGTGCCACCAGTGATCCAGGGGGCGCCGGGCCGAGTGGCTACACCTTC.

This clone was picked up one time. The J gene is TRBJ1-2, the V gene TRBV5-1; 7 nucleotides match TRBD1. This CDR3 has 15 amino acids. The V gene's germline CDR1 is SGHRS and CDR2 YFSETQ. V dropped 0 bases and J dropped 8; count of bases not matched to a gene: 10. As DNA, the CDR3 is TGCGCCAGCAGCTTGGGCCCGACAGGGATCGAAGGCTACACCTTC. Its protein is CASSLGPTGIEGYTF.

This clone has only one observation. The chain has TRBV9 and TRBJ1-2, with 7 bases that match TRBD1. From germline, CDR1 is SGDLS and CDR2 YYNGEE. The CDR3 has 12 amino acids. V lost 4 bases to trimming and J lost 5 bases; unmatched junction nucleotides: 2. The CDR3: CASSWGQYGYTF. The CDR3 bases are TGTGCCAGCAGCTGGGGACAGTATGGCTACACCTTC.

The genes are TRBV4-1 and TRBJ1-4, with TRBD1 matching 7 bases. The CDR3 has 17 amino acids. Germline CDR1 and CDR2: MGHRA and YSYEKL. J lost 3 bases, V lost 4 bases, and 11 bases had no gene match. The CDR3 coding sequence is TGCGCCAGCAGCCGACAAGGACCGGGACAGCCTAATGAAAAACTGTTTTTT. This sequence encodes CASSRQGPGQPNEKLFF.

This sequence joins TRBV18 and TRBJ1-2, with 8 bases fitting TRBD1. The J segment lost 7 bases and the V segment lost 3 bases, leaving 1 base of the junction unmatched. CDR3 length: 12 amino acids. Germline-derived CDR1 and CDR2 are KGHSH and LQKENI. The CDR3 is CASSPTGVGYTF. DNA for the CDR3: TGTGCCAGCTCACCGACAGGGGTTGGCTACACCTTC.

The genes are TRBV11-2 and TRBJ2-1; 8 bases are a match to TRBD2. The CDR3 runs 15 residues. V dropped 8 bases and J dropped 4; count of bases not matched to a gene: 10. Germline lookup yields CDR1 SGHAT and CDR2 FQNNGV. CDR3 DNA: TGTGCCAGCCGCCCGGCAAGCGGGAGATACAATGAGCAGTTCTTC. Translated: CASRPASGRYNEQFF.

This chain uses TRBV28 with TRBJ2-5; 11 bases fit TRBD1. The V gene's germline CDR1 is MDHEN and CDR2 SYDVKM. Trimming cost V 4 bases and J 6 bases; bases outside gene matches: 4. This CDR3 has 14 amino acids. CDR3 nucleotides: TGTGCCAGCAGTTGGGACAGGGGGAGAAAGACCCAGTACTTC. It specifies CASSWDRGRKTQYF.

This rearrangement joins TRBV6-6 to TRBJ2-5; D may be TRBD2 (5 bases). V was shortened by 11 bases and J by 1 base, with 20 bases between the two germline ends. Germline CDR1 reads MNHNY; CDR2 reads SVGAGI (reference sequence). The CDR3 is 15 residues long. CDR3 nucleotides: TGTGCCGGCTCCGGTGGCGGGCCTTCCCAAGAGACCCAGTACTTC. Residues: CAGSGGGPSQETQYF.

The V call is TRBV27, the J call TRBJ2-1; TRBD2 is a possible D gene (5 bases). Trimming pared 3 bases from V and 9 bases from J, leaving 9 bases between. Per germline, CDR1 MNHEY and CDR2 SMNVEV (reference sequence). The CDR3 has 12 residues. The CDR3 here is CASSFGLGEQFF. The CDR3 coding sequence is TGTGCCAGCAGTTTCGGACTGGGTGAGCAGTTCTTC.

This chain links TRBV12-5 with TRBJ2-2, with 7 bases aligning to TRBD1. The length of the CDR3 is 15 residues. Germline trimming cut 1 base from V and 6 bases from J; bases unmatched to any gene: 5. Germline-derived CDR1 and CDR2 are LGHNT and FRNRAP. The CDR3 DNA reads TGTGCTAGTGGTTTGGAGGGGGCGGGTTCCGGGGAGCTGTTTTTT. It specifies CASGLEGAGSGELFF.